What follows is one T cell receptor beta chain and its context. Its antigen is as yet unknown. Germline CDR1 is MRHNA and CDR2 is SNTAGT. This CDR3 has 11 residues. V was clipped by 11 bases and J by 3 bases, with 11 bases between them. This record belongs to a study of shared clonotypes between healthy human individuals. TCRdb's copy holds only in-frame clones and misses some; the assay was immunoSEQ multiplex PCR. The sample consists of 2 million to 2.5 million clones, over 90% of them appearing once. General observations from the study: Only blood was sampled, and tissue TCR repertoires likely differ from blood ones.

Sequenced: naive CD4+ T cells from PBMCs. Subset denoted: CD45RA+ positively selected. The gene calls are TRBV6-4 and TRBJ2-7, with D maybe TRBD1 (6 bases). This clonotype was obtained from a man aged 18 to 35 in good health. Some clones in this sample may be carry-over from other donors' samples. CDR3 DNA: TGTGCCGGACAGACCCGCTACGAGCAGTACTTC. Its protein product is CAGQTRYEQYF.